The clone carrying this T cell receptor beta chain was recorded once. The CDR3 covers 13 residues. Trimming pared 7 bases from V and 5 bases from J, leaving 12 bases between. Each CDR3 protein is one row after TCRdb ran MiXCR on the 5' RACE reads. The table lists roughly 720,000 distinct CDR3 sequences, 15% to 20% of them singletons, with over 10% in the top ten. The sample comes from a study of identical twins. These same data were also listed under a study on T cells expressing NK-cell markers.

The chain uses TRBV12-3 or TRBV12-4 and TRBJ1-5; weak D call: TRBD1 (6 bases). This TCR derives from a woman between 18 and 29 years old in good health. The sequencing sample was made of PBMCs. CDR3 protein: CASTPDSYQPQHF. In nucleotides, the CDR3 is TGTGCCAGCACCCCGGACAGCTATCAGCCCCAGCATTTT.